The 21 T cell receptor beta chains in this list originate from one sample, sequenced in a study of technical replicates of blood from a few donors. Profiled with immunoSEQ multiplex PCR; TCRdb holds only in-frame clones, not every one. The sample consists of about 17,000 clones, around 90% of them appearing once. What was sequenced was PBMCs. These receptors were taken from a human donor in good health.

This chain joins TRBV19 and TRBJ1-1; D may be TRBD1 (5 bases). Per germline, CDR1 LNHDA and CDR2 SQIVND (reference sequence). Trimming removed 2 bases from V and 1 base from J, with 8 bases in between. The CDR3 loop spans 14 amino acids. In DNA form, the CDR3 reads TGTGCCAGTAGTATAACAGGCGGGAACACTGAAGCTTTCTTT. As protein: CASSITGGNTEAFF.

The chain is built from TRBV5-1 and TRBJ1-2; no clear D gene. The germline CDR1 and CDR2 sequences are SGHRS and YFSETQ. Deletions cut 0 bases from V and 2 bases from J, with 11 bases between. The CDR3 runs 15 residues. CDR3 in amino acids: CASSLAEVGNYGYTF. As DNA, the CDR3 is TGCGCCAGCAGCTTGGCCGAGGTCGGGAACTATGGCTACACCTTC. The full variable domain, rest sourced from reference TRBV5-1 and TRBJ1-2, is KAGVTQTPRYLIKTRGQQVTLSCSPISGHRSVSWYQQTPGQGLQFLFEYFSETQRNKGNFPGRFSGRQFSNSRSEMNVSTLELGDSALYLCASSLAEVGNYGYTFGSGTRLTVV.

This sequence joins TRBV2 and TRBJ2-5; 9 bases line up with TRBD2. The CDR3 has 18 residues. In germline, CDR1 is SNHLY, CDR2 FYNNEI. V shed 6 bases and J 2 bases; nucleotides not matched to a gene: 16. CDR3 protein: CASSFAEGREGDQETQYF. The CDR3 region has the DNA TGTGCCAGCAGCTTCGCGGAGGGGCGGGAGGGAGATCAAGAGACCCAGTACTTC.

This chain connects TRBV18 to TRBJ1-1, with D possibly matching TRBD1 (6 bases). Trimming took off 0 bases at V and 8 bases at J, with 13 bases between the two ends. Germline CDR1 KGHSH, CDR2 LQKENI. The CDR3 extends over 14 amino acids. For the CDR3, the DNA is TGTGCCAGCTCACCACCGATGGAGACAGGAGAAGCTTTCTTT. This codes for CASSPPMETGEAFF.

The genes are TRBV6-5 and TRBJ1-1, with 7 bases fitting TRBD1. V lost 0 bases, J lost 4 bases, and 2 bases stayed unmatched. The CDR3 is made up of 14 amino acids. Per the germline V gene, CDR1 is MNHEY and CDR2 is SVGAGI. The CDR3 region is CASSYSNRGTEAFF. In DNA form, the CDR3 reads TGTGCCAGCAGTTACTCAAACAGGGGCACTGAAGCTTTCTTT.

The chain has TRBV6-1 and TRBJ2-2; D uncertain. This CDR3 is 14 amino acids long. Germline V lookup: CDR1 MNHNS, CDR2 SASEGT. The germline V and J ends were trimmed by 7 bases and 2 bases, with 11 bases remaining between them. The CDR3 is CASNRIGNTGELFF. CDR3 bases: TGTGCCAGCAACAGAATAGGAAACACCGGGGAGCTGTTTTTT.

The rearrangement joins TRBV5-4 to TRBJ2-1; D possibly corresponds to TRBD1 (6 bases). V was shortened by 2 bases and J by 5 bases, with 11 bases between the two germline ends. Germline lookup yields CDR1 SGHNT and CDR2 YYREEE (reference sequence). CDR3 size: 14 residues. In nucleotides, the CDR3 is TGTGCCAGCAGCTTCGTGGCAGGGGACAATGAGCAGTTCTTC. It is translated as CASSFVAGDNEQFF.

The chain links TRBV7-6 to TRBJ2-1, with TRBD2 identical over 13 bases. The CDR3 covers 15 residues. Germline V gene lookup returns CDR1 SGHVS and CDR2 FNYEAQ. Unmatched junction bases numbered 0, after V lost 1 base and J lost 6 bases. CDR3 region: CASSLGTSGSNEQFF. CDR3 coding DNA: TGTGCCAGCAGCTTAGGGACTAGCGGGAGCAATGAGCAGTTCTTC.

The rearrangement joins TRBV6-5 to TRBJ1-5; D unresolved. The V end was cut by 9 bases, the J end by 3 bases, with 18 bases between. Germline loops: CDR1 MNHEY, CDR2 SVGAGI. The CDR3 runs to 15 residues. DNA for the CDR3: TGTGCCAGTAGGCTCCAGGCGATGGCCAATCAGCCCCAGCATTTT. Its translation is CASRLQAMANQPQHF.

This clone was detected only a few times. The rearrangement links TRBV29-1 to TRBJ1-1, with unresolved D. The V end was cut by 4 bases, the J end by 0 bases, with 9 bases between. Looked up from germline, CDR1 is SQVTM and CDR2 is ANQGSEA. The CDR3 has 13 residues. The CDR3 here is CSVAVTLNTEAFF. CDR3 sequence (DNA): TGCAGCGTTGCGGTGACACTGAACACTGAAGCTTTCTTT.

This sequence joins TRBV6-5 and TRBJ2-2; maybe TRBD1 (5 bases). The germline V and J ends were trimmed by 0 bases and 1 base, with 9 bases remaining between them. The CDR3 contains 16 residues. Germline values: CDR1 MNHEY, CDR2 SVGAGI. The CDR3 DNA reads as TGTGCCAGCAGTTACTCCGGCCAGGGGAACACCGGGGAGCTGTTTTTT. Its protein product is CASSYSGQGNTGELFF.

This clone has just one count. The chain combines TRBV6-4 with TRBJ2-1; 8 bases align to TRBD1. CDR3 length: 15 amino acids. The ends lost 4 bases at V and 8 bases at J; junction bases unmatched: 10. Germline CDR1 is MRHNA and CDR2 is SNTAGT. CDR3 residues: CASSADRGGGHEQFF. CDR3 nucleotide sequence: TGTGCCAGCAGTGCCGACAGGGGAGGAGGTCATGAGCAGTTCTTC.

The V call is TRBV7-8, the J call TRBJ2-7; 8 nucleotides agree with TRBD1. This CDR3 has 16 residues. The germline gives CDR1 SGHVS, CDR2 FQNEAQ. V shed 1 base and J 3 bases; nucleotides not matched to a gene: 8. The CDR3 nucleotides are TGTGCCAGCAGCTTAGGCCCCCGGACAGGGAACTACGAGCAGTACTTC. Translated: CASSLGPRTGNYEQYF. The full variable domain, with the rest looked up from reference TRBV7-8 and TRBJ2-7, is GAGVSQSPRYKVAKRGQDVALRCDPISGHVSLFWYQQALGQGPEFLTYFQNEAQLDKSGLPSDRFFAERPEGSVSTLKIQRTQQEDSAVYLCASSLGPRTGNYEQYFGPGTRLTVT.

The V call is TRBV27, the J call TRBJ2-5; 9 bases map to TRBD1. The J call may be wrong; the DNA end is better matched by TRBJ2-7. Germline V CDR1 and CDR2: MNHEY, SMNVEV (reference sequence). This CDR3 region has 14 residues. CDR3 residues: CASSFSTGGYEQYF. DNA of the CDR3: TGTGCCAGCAGTTTCTCGACAGGGGGCTACGAGCAGTACTTC.

This rearrangement joins TRBV25-1 to TRBJ2-5, with 12 bases that match TRBD2. Germline assignment: CDR1 MGHDK and CDR2 SYGVNS. This CDR3 region has 16 residues. V was pared by 2 bases and J by 5 bases, with 6 bases of the junction left unmatched. The CDR3, as DNA: TGTGCCAGCAGTGAAGCGACTAGCGGGAGTGGGGAGACCCAGTACTTC. Encoded protein: CASSEATSGSGETQYF.

This clone turned up a few times. V is TRBV5-1 and J is TRBJ2-7; 7 nucleotides agree with TRBD1. Germline V CDR1 and CDR2: SGHRS, YFSETQ. V trimming: 4 bases; J trimming: 3 bases; junction bases outside the gene matches: 10. This CDR3 comprises 15 residues. CDR3 in amino acids: CASSDPHRGYYEQYF. The CDR3 DNA sequence: TGCGCCAGCAGCGACCCCCACAGGGGCTACTACGAGCAGTACTTC.

Only a few counts were recorded for this clone. This chain joins TRBV30 and TRBJ2-7; D uncertain. CDR1 is GTSNPN, CDR2 SVGIG, per germline (reference sequence). This CDR3 has 16 residues. The germline V and J ends were trimmed by 0 bases and 0 bases, with 15 bases remaining between them. The CDR3 sequence is CAWSVLAGKRSYEQYF. CDR3 coding DNA: TGTGCCTGGAGTGTATTGGCTGGCAAACGCTCCTACGAGCAGTACTTC.

This rearrangement joins TRBV7-2 to TRBJ2-6; D gene uncertain. Germline CDR1 and CDR2: SGHTA and FQGNSA. Trimming shortened V by 3 bases and J by 3 bases, and 3 bases separated the two germline ends. The CDR3 is 13 residues long. The CDR3 here is CASSFYGANVLTF. As DNA, the CDR3 is TGTGCCAGCAGCTTTTATGGGGCCAACGTCCTGACTTTC.

This clone was recorded once. The chain couples TRBV6-5 to TRBJ1-1, with D maybe TRBD1 (5 bases). V lost 0 bases and J 4 bases, leaving 15 bases between the germline ends. CDR1 and CDR2 (germline): MNHEY, SVGAGI. The CDR3 has 16 amino acids. The CDR3 sequence is CASSYSWGVGGTEAFF. CDR3 coding DNA: TGTGCCAGCAGTTACTCGTGGGGGGTCGGGGGCACTGAAGCTTTCTTT.

The V gene is TRBV6-1, the J gene TRBJ1-5; D is perhaps TRBD1 (5 bases). Germline CDR1 and CDR2: MNHNS and SASEGT. Trimming stripped 7 bases from V and 1 base from J, with 14 bases between. The length of the CDR3 is 15 residues. This chain's CDR3 is CASTAQGWSNQPQHF. DNA for the CDR3: TGTGCCAGCACGGCCCAGGGTTGGAGCAATCAGCCCCAGCATTTT.

This chain joins TRBV5-5 and TRBJ1-2, with TRBD1 matching over 8 bases. From germline, CDR1 is SGHKS and CDR2 YYEKEE (reference sequence). The CDR3 spans 15 residues. V shed 3 bases and J 7 bases; nucleotides not matched to a gene: 11. The DNA for the CDR3 is TGTGCCAGCAGCTCCCGCCCGGACAGGGAAGGTGGCTACACCTTC. Translating gives CASSSRPDREGGYTF.